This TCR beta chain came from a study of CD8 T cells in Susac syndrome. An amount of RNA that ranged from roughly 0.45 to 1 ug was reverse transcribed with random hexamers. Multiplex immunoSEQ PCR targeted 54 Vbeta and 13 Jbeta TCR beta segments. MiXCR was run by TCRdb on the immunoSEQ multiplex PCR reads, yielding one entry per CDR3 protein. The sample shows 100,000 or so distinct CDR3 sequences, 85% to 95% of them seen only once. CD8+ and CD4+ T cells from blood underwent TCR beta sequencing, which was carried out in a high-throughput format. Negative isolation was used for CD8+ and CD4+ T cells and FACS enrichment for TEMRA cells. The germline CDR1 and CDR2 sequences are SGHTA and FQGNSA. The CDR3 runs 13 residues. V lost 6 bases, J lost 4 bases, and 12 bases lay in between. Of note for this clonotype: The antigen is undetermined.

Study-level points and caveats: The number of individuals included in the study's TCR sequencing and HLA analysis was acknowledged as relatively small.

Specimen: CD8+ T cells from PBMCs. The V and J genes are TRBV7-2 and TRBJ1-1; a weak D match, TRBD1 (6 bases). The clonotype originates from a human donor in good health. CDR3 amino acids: CASRPSGVTEAFF. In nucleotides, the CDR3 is TGTGCCAGCAGACCGTCAGGGGTCACTGAAGCTTTCTTT.